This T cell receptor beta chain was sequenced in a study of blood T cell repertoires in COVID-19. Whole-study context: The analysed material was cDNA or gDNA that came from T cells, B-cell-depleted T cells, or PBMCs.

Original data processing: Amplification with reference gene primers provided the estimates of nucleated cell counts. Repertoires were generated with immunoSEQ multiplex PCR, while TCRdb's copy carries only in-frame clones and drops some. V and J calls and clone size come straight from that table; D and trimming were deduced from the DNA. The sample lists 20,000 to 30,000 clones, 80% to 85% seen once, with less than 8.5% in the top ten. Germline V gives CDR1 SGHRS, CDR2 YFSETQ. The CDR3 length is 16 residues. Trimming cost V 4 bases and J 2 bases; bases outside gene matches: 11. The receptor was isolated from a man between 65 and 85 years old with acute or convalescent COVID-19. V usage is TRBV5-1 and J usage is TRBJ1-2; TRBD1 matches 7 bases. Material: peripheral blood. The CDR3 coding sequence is TGCGCCAGCAGCAAAGGATGGACGACAGGGAACTATGGCTACACCTTC. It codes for CASSKGWTTGNYGYTF.